These T cell receptor beta chains were read from a single sample in a study of cytomegalovirus exposure and HLA in healthy donors. The assay was immunoSEQ multiplex PCR, and TCRdb's table has in-frame clones only and misses some. Here the sample spans almost 90,000 clones, 85% being singletons. Sequencing was performed on PBMCs. These receptors came from a man between 40 and 49 years old in good health and CMV-seropositive. Each CDR3 is given with its conserved first and last residue. D genes are given only for firm matches. Clone size, where shown, is once, few, many, or a class for clones that have expanded.

TRBV6-1	TRBD1	TRBJ1-1	NA	TGTGCCAGCAGTGAAGAGGACAGGCTCAAAGCTTTCTTT	CASSEEDRLKAFF
TRBV5-4	NA	TRBJ1-4	NA	TGTGCCAGCAGCGTGGGGGCAGGGACATCTGAAAAACTGTTTTTT	CASSVGAGTSEKLFF
TRBV6-5	TRBD1	TRBJ1-5	NA	TGTGCCAGCACCGAGCAAGGGGGCTTCAATCAGCCCCAGCATTTT	CASTEQGGFNQPQHF
TRBV11-3	NA	TRBJ1-1	NA	TGTGCCAGCAGCTTAAATCTAGGGGCTGAAGCTTTCTTT	CASSLNLGAEAFF
TRBV29-1	TRBD2	TRBJ2-2	few	TGCAGCGTTGTTACCAGCGGGGGGACCGGGGAGCTGTTTTTT	CSVVTSGGTGELFF
TRBV19	NA	TRBJ2-3	NA	TGTGCCAGTAGTACGTACAGGGTAGCTAGCACAGATACGCAGTATTTT	CASSTYRVASTDTQYF
TRBV7-3	TRBD2	TRBJ2-5	NA	TGTGCCAGCAGCTCCAACGGCCTAGCGGGAGGTACCCAGTACTTC	CASSSNGLAGGTQYF
TRBV2	NA	TRBJ2-7	NA	TGTGCCAGCAGTGCAGGGCAGGGGATTCCGGGGGGCTACGAGCAGTACTTC	CASSAGQGIPGGYEQYF
TRBV13	TRBD2	TRBJ2-2	NA	TGTGCCAGCAGCTCCGGACTAGCGGGGAGATACACCGGGGAGCTGTTTTTT	CASSSGLAGRYTGELFF
TRBV7-3	TRBD2	TRBJ2-3	NA	TGTGCCAGCAGCTTAACCAGCGGGGGGGCGGATACGCAGTATTTT	CASSLTSGGADTQYF
TRBV15	NA	TRBJ1-3	NA	TGTGCCACCAGCGCGCGGACAGCTGGAAACACCATATATTTT	CATSARTAGNTIYF
TRBV11-3	TRBD1	TRBJ2-2	few	TGTGCCAGCAGCCTGACAGGGTCCGGGGAGCTGTTTTTT	CASSLTGSGELFF
TRBV19	TRBD2	TRBJ2-5	NA	TGTGCCAGCGATACTAGCGGGAGCTCGGGTGAGACCCAGTACTTC	CASDTSGSSGETQYF
TRBV4-1	TRBD1	TRBJ1-6	NA	TGCGCCAGCAGCCAAGAACCGGGACAGCCAAATTCACCCCTCCACTTT	CASSQEPGQPNSPLHF
TRBV9	TRBD1	TRBJ2-3	once	TGTGCCAGCAGCGTCACGACAGGGGGCGTTGGAACAGATACGCAGTATTTT	CASSVTTGGVGTDTQYF
TRBV5-5	NA	TRBJ1-1	NA	TGTGCCAGCAGCTTGATTATTGGGCCTAGGGGCCCGGACACTGAAGCTTTCTTT	CASSLIIGPRGPDTEAFF
TRBV6-1	NA	TRBJ2-7	NA	TGTGCCAGCATGGTGCCCTGGGGGAGGTACGAGCAGTACTTC	CASMVPWGRYEQYF
TRBV5-4	NA	TRBJ2-1	NA	TGTGCCAGCAGCCCCACCCCGGTTGGACAGCTATACAATGAGCAGTTCTTC	CASSPTPVGQLYNEQFF
TRBV7-8	NA	TRBJ1-6	NA	TGTGCCAGCAGGCGCGCGGACTCCTATAATTCACCCCTCCACTTT	CASRRADSYNSPLHF
TRBV28	TRBD2	TRBJ2-2	NA	TGTGCCAGCAGTGCGACTAGCGGATACACCGGGGAGCTGTTTTTT	CASSATSGYTGELFF